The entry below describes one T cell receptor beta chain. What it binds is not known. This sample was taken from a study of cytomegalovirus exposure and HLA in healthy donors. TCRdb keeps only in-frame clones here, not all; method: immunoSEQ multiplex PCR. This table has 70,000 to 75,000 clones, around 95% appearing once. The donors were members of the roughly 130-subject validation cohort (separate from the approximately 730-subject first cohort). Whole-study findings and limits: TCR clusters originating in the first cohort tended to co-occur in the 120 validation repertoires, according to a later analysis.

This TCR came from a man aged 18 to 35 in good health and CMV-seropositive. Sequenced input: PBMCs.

The CDR3 DNA reads as TGTGCCAGCAGCCAAGGCAGGGGGGTAGAGGGCTACACCTTC. Its translation: CASSQGRGVEGYTF. This chain links TRBV4-2 with TRBJ1-2; 7 bases map to TRBD1. Trimming at V came to 1 base and at J to 8 bases, leaving 7 bases not matched to a gene. CDR3 size: 14 residues. Germline V CDR1 and CDR2: LGHNA, YNFKEQ.